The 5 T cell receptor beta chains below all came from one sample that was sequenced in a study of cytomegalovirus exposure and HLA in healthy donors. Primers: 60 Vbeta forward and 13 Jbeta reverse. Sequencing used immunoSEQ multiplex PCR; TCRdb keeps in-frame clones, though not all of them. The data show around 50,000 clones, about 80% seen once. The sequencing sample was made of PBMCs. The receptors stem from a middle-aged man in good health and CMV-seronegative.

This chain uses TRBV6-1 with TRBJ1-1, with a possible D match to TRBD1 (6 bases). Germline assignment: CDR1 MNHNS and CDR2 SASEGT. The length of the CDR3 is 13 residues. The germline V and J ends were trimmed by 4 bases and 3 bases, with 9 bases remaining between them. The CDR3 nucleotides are TGTGCCAGCAGTGGTACAGGGCACACTGAAGCTTTCTTT. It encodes CASSGTGHTEAFF.

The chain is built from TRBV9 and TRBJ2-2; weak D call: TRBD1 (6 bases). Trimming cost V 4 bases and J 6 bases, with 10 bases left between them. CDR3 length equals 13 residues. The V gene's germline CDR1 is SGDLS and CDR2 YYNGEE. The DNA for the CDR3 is TGTGCCAGCAGCCCCAGGGGTGCCGGGGAGCTGTTTTTT. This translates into CASSPRGAGELFF.

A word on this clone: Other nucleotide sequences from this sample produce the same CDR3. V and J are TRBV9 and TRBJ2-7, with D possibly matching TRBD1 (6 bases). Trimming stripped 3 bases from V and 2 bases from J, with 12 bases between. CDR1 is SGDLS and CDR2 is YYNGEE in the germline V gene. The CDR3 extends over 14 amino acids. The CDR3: CASSATDSPYEQYF. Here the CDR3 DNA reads TGTGCCAGCAGCGCGACGGACAGCCCCTACGAGCAGTACTTC.

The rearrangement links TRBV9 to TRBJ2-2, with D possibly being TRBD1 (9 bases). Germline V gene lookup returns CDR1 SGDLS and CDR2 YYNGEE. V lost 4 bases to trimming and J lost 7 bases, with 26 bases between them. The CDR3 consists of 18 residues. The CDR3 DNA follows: TGTGCCAGCAGCTTGTTACCGCCGGGACAGGGACTAGGCGGGGAGCTGTTTTTT. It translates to CASSLLPPGQGLGGELFF.

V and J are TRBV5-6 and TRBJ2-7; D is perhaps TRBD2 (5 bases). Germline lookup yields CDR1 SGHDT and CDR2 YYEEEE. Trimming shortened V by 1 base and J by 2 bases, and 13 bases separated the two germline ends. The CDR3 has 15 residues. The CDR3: CASSLLAISAYEQYV. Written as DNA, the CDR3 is TGTGCCAGCAGCTTGTTGGCGATTAGCGCCTACGAGCAGTACGTC.